The next 30 T cell receptor beta chains were all read from a single sample in a study of CD8+CD57+ T cells in acquired aplastic anemia (dated by TCRdb to 2016 to 2019). Sequencer: Illumina HiSeq 2000. Profiling of TCR beta VDJ combinations and CDR3 sequences used genomic DNA as the template. In-frame beta chains were kept once TCRdb had trimmed the public reads at Q25 with fastp and called clones with MiXCR. Each entry merges the rows of one CDR3 protein and shows their most common DNA and genes. This sample is represented by around 170,000 distinct CDR3 sequences; 46% of them were singletons. Under 3.5% of the sample rests with the top ten. The source material was sorted CD4+, CD8+, or CD8+CD57+ T cells (not recorded which) from PBMCs. The receptors stem from a human donor in good health.

This clonotype appeared once. This sequence joins TRBV11-1 and TRBJ2-1; 11 nucleotides agree with TRBD2. The V and J ends lost 5 bases and 0 bases, in that order; junction bases with no gene match: 3. The CDR3 contains 16 residues. Germline CDR1 is SGHAT and CDR2 is FQDESV (reference sequence). The CDR3 loop reads CASSLTSGNSYNEQFF. Here the CDR3 DNA reads TGTGCCAGCAGCCTGACTAGCGGGAACTCCTACAATGAGCAGTTCTTC.

The J gene is TRBJ1-2, the V gene TRBV20-1, with a tentative D call TRBD1 (6 bases). CDR3 length equals 13 residues. The V and J ends lost 3 bases and 6 bases respectively, with 14 bases between them. Germline CDR1 reads DFQATT; CDR2 reads SNEGSKA (reference sequence). This CDR3 is CSASPQGLHGYTF. CDR3 DNA: TGCAGTGCTAGCCCCCAGGGGCTTCATGGCTACACCTTC.

In its sample, this clonotype was seen once. This chain joins TRBV10-3 and TRBJ1-1, with TRBD1 identical over 8 bases. The junction had 5 bases not matched to a gene; V was cut back by 3 bases and J by 8 bases. The CDR3 sequence is 13 residues long. Per germline, CDR1 ENHRY and CDR2 SYGVKD. The chain's CDR3 is CAISDPDRAEAFF. The CDR3 DNA reads as TGTGCCATCAGTGATCCGGACAGGGCGGAAGCTTTCTTT.

This clonotype was recorded many times. This chain links TRBV4-3 with TRBJ2-3, with a possible D match to TRBD2 (6 bases). Per germline, CDR1 LGHNA and CDR2 YSLEER. This CDR3 is built from 15 residues. Between the trimmed V and J ends, which lost 0 bases and 5 bases, there was a span of 12 bases. The CDR3 spells CASSQDPEGGDTQYF. CDR3 nucleotides: TGCGCCAGCAGCCAAGATCCGGAGGGAGGAGATACGCAGTATTTT.

This clonotype appeared many times. The chain recombines TRBV7-2 with TRBJ2-3; unclear D gene. The CDR3 is 13 amino acids. Germline V lookup: CDR1 SGHTA, CDR2 FQGNSA. Trimming took 5 bases from V and 4 from J, leaving 10 bases between them. CDR3: CASSDPMADTQYF. Here the CDR3 DNA reads TGTGCCAGCAGCGACCCTATGGCAGATACGCAGTATTTT.

The rearrangement joins TRBV20-1 to TRBJ1-5; 7 bases are a match to TRBD1. There are 16 residues in the CDR3. From germline, CDR1 is DFQATT and CDR2 SNEGSKA (reference sequence). The junction had 7 bases not matched to a gene; V was cut back by 1 base and J by 1 base. This chain's CDR3 is CSARVRGRGSNQPQHF. CDR3 DNA sequence: TGCAGTGCTAGAGTAAGGGGGCGCGGGAGCAATCAGCCCCAGCATTTT.

The chain couples TRBV2 to TRBJ2-7; 9 positions agree with TRBD1. The V gene end was trimmed by 7 bases and the J gene end by 3 bases; junction bases not matched to a gene: 7. Germline lookup yields CDR1 SNHLY and CDR2 FYNNEI. The CDR3 has 14 amino acids. This chain's CDR3 is CASTGTGRDYEQYF. CDR3 coding DNA: TGTGCCAGCACCGGGACAGGGAGGGACTACGAGCAGTACTTC.

The CDR3 loop is CASSLEGASQPQHF. The CDR3 bases are TGCGCCAGCAGCCTTGAAGGGGCAAGTCAGCCCCAGCATTTT. V is TRBV5-1 and J is TRBJ1-5, with D possibly TRBD1 on 5 matching bases. Germline V gene data show CDR1 as SGHRS and CDR2 as YFSETQ. The CDR3 sequence is 14 residues long. Trimming pared 4 bases from V and 6 bases from J, leaving 14 bases between. Looking up the rest from reference TRBV5-1 and TRBJ1-5 gives the full variable domain: KAGVTQTPRYLIKTRGQQVTLSCSPISGHRSVSWYQQTPGQGLQFLFEYFSETQRNKGNFPGRFSGRQFSNSRSEMNVSTLELGDSALYLCASSLEGASQPQHFGDGTRLSIL.

This clonotype has a count of ten or more. The chain is built from TRBV7-9 and TRBJ2-7; possibly TRBD1 for D (5 bases). From germline, CDR1 is SEHNR and CDR2 FQNEAQ (reference sequence). CDR3 length: 12 residues. The V and J ends lost 4 bases and 7 bases respectively, with 11 bases between them. This chain's CDR3 is CASSWGLGEQYF. For the CDR3, the DNA is TGTGCCAGCAGCTGGGGCCTAGGGGAGCAGTACTTC.

The chain combines TRBV19 with TRBJ2-2, with 11 bases aligning to TRBD2. Germline CDR1 is LNHDA and CDR2 is SQIVND (reference sequence). Trimming at V came to 6 bases and at J to 5 bases, leaving 5 bases not matched to a gene. This CDR3 spans 15 amino acids. In nucleotides, the CDR3 is TGTGCCAGTAGCACTAGCGGGAGTGGGACCGGGGAGCTGTTTTTT. Protein product: CASSTSGSGTGELFF.

On this clonotype: A read error may be the cause here, since a much bigger clone is one base away. The V call is TRBV5-1, the J call TRBJ2-1, with D possibly matching TRBD1 (6 bases). CDR3 length: 16 residues. Per the germline V gene, CDR1 is SGHRS and CDR2 is YFSETQ. For the CDR3, the DNA is TGCGCCAGCGGCTTGGGTCTGGGCAGGGGCTACAATGAGCAGTTCTTC. Translation gives CASGLGLGRGYNEQFF. The full variable domain, its missing parts supplied by reference TRBV5-1 and TRBJ2-1, is KAGVTQTPRYLIKTRGQQVTLSCSPISGHRSVSWYQQTPGQGLQFLFEYFSETQRNKGNFPGRFSGRQFSNSRSEMNVSTLELGDSALYLCASGLGLGRGYNEQFFGPGTRLTVL.

This clonotype was observed at least ten times. The gene calls are TRBV20-1 and TRBJ2-5; D possibly corresponds to TRBD2 (7 bases). Trimming shortened V by 6 bases and J by 5 bases, and 19 bases separated the two germline ends. This CDR3 has 14 residues. The V gene's germline CDR1 is DFQATT and CDR2 SNEGSKA (reference sequence). CDR3 coding DNA: TGCAGTGCCATCTCCAGGGGAGGGGTTGAGACCCAGTACTTC. It is translated as CSAISRGGVETQYF.

This clonotype was seen many times. A junction boundary mismatches the germline segment, possibly from a read error. The chain has TRBV12-3 or TRBV12-4 and TRBJ1-2; D gene unclear. This CDR3 comprises 12 residues. The CDR3 here is CASSLAVYGYTF. The DNA of the CDR3 is TGTGCCAGCAGTCTAGCCGTCTATGGCTACACCTTC.

The sample holds many counts of this clonotype. The chain couples TRBV20-1 to TRBJ2-1; 9 nucleotides align to TRBD2. The CDR3 is 12 residues long. J lost 8 bases, V lost 5 bases, and 4 bases had no gene match. Germline CDR1 DFQATT, CDR2 SNEGSKA (reference sequence). The CDR3 nucleotides are TGCAGTGCTGCGGGACTAGCATATGAGCAGTTCTTC. This gives the protein CSAAGLAYEQFF.

On this clonotype itself: One base away lies a much larger clone, so this may be a sequencing read error. This rearrangement joins TRBV12-5 to TRBJ2-1; possibly TRBD2 for D (5 bases). CDR1 is LGHNT, CDR2 FRNRAP, per germline. The CDR3 runs 14 residues. The CDR3 loop reads CVRGPAVSYNEQFF. The DNA of the CDR3 is TGTGTCAGAGGACCAGCGGTCTCCTACAATGAGCAGTTCTTC.

The chain uses TRBV18 and TRBJ1-4, with 10 bases that match TRBD1. V trimming: 3 bases; J trimming: 6 bases; junction bases outside the gene matches: 7. Per germline, CDR1 KGHSH and CDR2 LQKENI. This CDR3 has 16 residues. CDR3 in amino acids: CASSPTKGTGDEKLFF. DNA for the CDR3: TGTGCCAGCTCACCCACCAAGGGGACAGGGGATGAAAAACTGTTTTTT.

The rearrangement links TRBV12-3 or TRBV12-4 to TRBJ1-3; no clear D. The length of the CDR3 is 16 residues. Trimming cost V 7 bases and J 0 bases, with 16 bases left between them. CDR3: CASTTPLRASGNTIYF. CDR3 coding DNA: TGTGCCAGCACTACCCCCCTTCGAGCCTCTGGAAACACCATATATTTT.

This clonotype was recorded at least ten times. The V gene is TRBV6-1, the J gene TRBJ1-6; no definite D call. V was cut by 7 bases and J by 0 bases, with 13 bases left in between. Germline CDR1 and CDR2: MNHNS and SASEGT. The CDR3 is made up of 16 amino acids. In DNA form, the CDR3 reads TGTGCCAGCATCGAACGAGGCCGCTCCTATAATTCACCCCTCCACTTT. Translation gives CASIERGRSYNSPLHF.

Points on this clonotype: A much larger clone lies a single base off, so this may be a read error. The chain employs TRBV6-1 and TRBJ2-7, with D possibly called TRBD1 or TRBD2 (5 bases each). Trimming removed 4 bases at V and 7 bases at J, with 14 bases between. The CDR3 is made up of 13 amino acids. CDR1 and CDR2 (germline): MNHNS, SASEGT. CDR3 region: CASSGDGYNEQYF. CDR3 in DNA: TGTGCCAGCAGTGGGGACGGATACAATGAGCAGTACTTC.

This sequence joins TRBV6-2 or TRBV6-3 and TRBJ2-1; 12 nucleotides align to TRBD2. CDR3 length: 19 residues. Germline V CDR1 and CDR2: MNHEY, SVGEGT. The V and J ends lost 4 bases and 5 bases, in that order; junction bases with no gene match: 15. CDR3 amino acids: CASSSTTSGGRPPHNEQFF. CDR3 in DNA: TGTGCCAGCAGTTCCACGACTAGCGGGGGCCGCCCGCCACACAATGAGCAGTTCTTC.

J is TRBJ2-1 and V is TRBV10-1; 15 bases are a match to TRBD2. Germline V gives CDR1 WNHNN, CDR2 SYGVQD (reference sequence). The ends lost 5 bases at V and 8 bases at J; junction bases unmatched: 10. This CDR3 region has 17 residues. CDR3: CASSRRGTSGRLDEQFF. DNA of the CDR3: TGCGCCAGCAGTCGCCGCGGGACTAGCGGGAGGTTGGATGAGCAGTTCTTC.

This clonotype was picked up many times. The chain couples TRBV19 to TRBJ2-6; D call uncertain. The CDR3 has 15 residues. Per the germline V gene, CDR1 is LNHDA and CDR2 is SQIVND (reference sequence). Trimming stripped 5 bases from V and 0 bases from J, with 8 bases between. The CDR3 reads CASSPQASGANVLTF. DNA of the CDR3: TGTGCCAGTAGTCCACAAGCCTCTGGGGCCAACGTCCTGACTTTC.

This clonotype has at least ten counts. The V gene is TRBV24-1, the J gene TRBJ2-1, with a possible D match to TRBD1 (6 bases). Looked up from germline, CDR1 is KGHDR and CDR2 is SFDVKD. Trimming took 3 bases from V and 8 from J, leaving 16 bases between them. This CDR3 comprises 15 residues. The CDR3 DNA sequence: TGTGCCACCAGTGATCCACAGGGACCCGGCGATGAGCAGTTCTTC. Amino acid sequence: CATSDPQGPGDEQFF.

The chain has TRBV20-1 and TRBJ2-5; D unresolved. V was cut by 1 base and J by 5 bases, with 11 bases left in between. The CDR3 has 13 amino acids. The germline CDR1 and CDR2 sequences are DFQATT and SNEGSKA (reference sequence). CDR3 in amino acids: CSARVRGAETQYF. DNA for the CDR3: TGCAGTGCTAGAGTTAGAGGTGCGGAGACCCAGTACTTC.

In DNA form, the CDR3 reads TGTGCCAGCAGTTCATCAGCGGTTAATGAAAAACTGTTTTTT. This codes for CASSSSAVNEKLFF. The chain couples TRBV28 to TRBJ1-4; D remains unclear. CDR3 length: 14 residues. The V gene lost 4 bases and the J gene lost 4 bases, with 10 bases spanning the gap. From germline, CDR1 is MDHEN and CDR2 SYDVKM.

This chain links TRBV9 with TRBJ1-4; D gene unclear. CDR1 is SGDLS, CDR2 YYNGEE, per germline. The V gene lost 7 bases and the J gene lost 0 bases, with 7 bases spanning the gap. The length of the CDR3 is 13 residues. The CDR3 DNA reads as TGTGCCAGCGGAAATGCAACTAATGAAAAACTGTTTTTT. Its protein is CASGNATNEKLFF.

There are a few counts of this clonotype. V usage is TRBV30 and J usage is TRBJ1-1; 8 bases fit TRBD1. This CDR3 has 17 amino acids. With V trimmed by 2 bases and J by 0 bases, 11 bases remained unmatched. Per germline, CDR1 GTSNPN and CDR2 SVGIG (reference sequence). CDR3 in DNA: TGTGCCTGGAGTCCAGGCGCGACAGGGGTAATGAACACTGAAGCTTTCTTT. Translated, it gives CAWSPGATGVMNTEAFF.

Of note for this clonotype: The junction shows a germline mismatch at one end, possibly a read error. V usage is TRBV19 and J usage is TRBJ2-1; 10 positions match TRBD1. The CDR3 has 18 residues. The germline gives CDR1 LNHDA, CDR2 SQIVND (reference sequence). CDR3 coding DNA: TGTGCCAGTAGTAGACCAGTTGTAGGGACAGGGGTCTACAATGGGCAGTTCTTC. Amino acid sequence: CASSRPVVGTGVYNGQFF.

CDR3 loop: CASSPSSGGSYEQYF. The CDR3 DNA reads TGTGCCAGTAGCCCCTCTAGCGGGGGTTCCTACGAGCAGTACTTC. The J gene is TRBJ2-7, the V gene TRBV19, with 10 bases that match TRBD2. V lost 6 bases and J lost 1; bases outside the gene matches: 6. This CDR3 spans 15 amino acids. Germline assignment: CDR1 LNHDA and CDR2 SQIVND (reference sequence).

This clonotype has a handful of counts. CDR3 loop: CASSPLTGYEGRNNQPQHF. In DNA, the CDR3 is TGCGCCAGCAGCCCCTTGACAGGATACGAGGGAAGGAACAATCAGCCCCAGCATTTT. The chain combines TRBV4-3 with TRBJ1-5; perhaps TRBD1 as D (6 bases). Germline loops: CDR1 LGHNA, CDR2 YSLEER. This CDR3 is 19 amino acids long. Trimming cost V 4 bases and J 3 bases, with 25 bases left between them.